These 14 T cell receptor beta chains originate from one sample sequenced in a study of blood T cell repertoires in COVID-19. Measured with immunoSEQ multiplex PCR; TCRdb has only the in-frame clones, and not every one. The sample holds tens of thousands of clones; around 85% are singletons and the top ten take approximately 14%. Material: peripheral blood. The receptors shown here come from a human donor in a cohort sampled during active COVID-19. The donor label of this sample is uncertain.

The rearrangement joins TRBV13 to TRBJ2-7; no reliable D call. The germline CDR1 and CDR2 sequences are PRHDT and FYEKMQ (reference sequence). The CDR3 contains 13 residues. V gave up 0 bases and J gave up 3 bases, with 6 bases separating them. CDR3: CASSLGPDYEQYF. In DNA, the CDR3 is TGTGCCAGCAGCTTAGGTCCAGACTACGAGCAGTACTTC.

This sequence joins TRBV18 and TRBJ2-3, with 10 bases fitting TRBD1. The CDR3 covers 16 residues. From germline, CDR1 is KGHSH and CDR2 LQKENI. V was clipped by 2 bases and J by 2 bases; unmatched bases: 4. As DNA, the CDR3 is TGTGCCAGCTCACCAACCGGGACAGGGGACACAGATACGCAGTATTTT. Its protein product is CASSPTGTGDTDTQYF.

This sequence joins TRBV2 and TRBJ1-3, with 8 nucleotides matching TRBD1. V lost 4 bases to trimming and J lost 0 bases; unmatched junction nucleotides: 2. The germline V gene has CDR1 SNHLY and CDR2 FYNNEI. The CDR3 runs 15 residues. CDR3 sequence: CASSGDRYSGNTIYF. In DNA form, the CDR3 reads TGTGCCAGCAGTGGGGACAGGTACTCTGGAAACACCATATATTTT.

V gene TRBV16 combines with J gene TRBJ2-7, with a weak D call TRBD2 (6 bases). The V gene's germline CDR1 is KGHSY and CDR2 FQNENV. V lost 3 bases to trimming and J lost 2 bases, with 11 bases between them. The CDR3 length is 14 residues. The CDR3 here is CASSQGGGAYEQYF. The DNA of the CDR3 is TGTGCCAGCAGCCAGGGAGGAGGAGCCTACGAGCAGTACTTC. The full variable domain, in which reference TRBV16 and TRBJ2-7 provide the parts outside the CDR3, is GEEVAQTPKHLVRGEGQKAKLYCAPIKGHSYVFWYQQVLKNEFKFLISFQNENVFDETGMPKERFSAKCLPNSPCSLEIQATKLEDSAVYFCASSQGGGAYEQYFGPGTRLTVT.

For this clone: The sample contains more than one DNA sequence encoding this CDR3. The rearrangement links TRBV5-1 to TRBJ1-5, with D perhaps matching TRBD1 (5 bases). The CDR3 totals 14 residues. The germline V and J ends were trimmed by 0 bases and 4 bases, with 8 bases remaining between them. In germline, CDR1 is SGHRS, CDR2 YFSETQ. The CDR3 is CASSLDGQNQPQHF. The CDR3 DNA is TGCGCCAGCAGCTTGGACGGACAAAATCAGCCCCAGCATTTT.

The gene calls are TRBV11-3 and TRBJ1-6; possibly TRBD1 for D (5 bases). From germline, CDR1 is SGHNT and CDR2 YENEEA. V lost 5 bases to trimming and J lost 7 bases, with 9 bases between them. CDR3 length equals 13 residues. CDR3 bases: TGTGCCAGCAGCCTAAACAGGAATTCACCCCTCCACTTT. This translates into CASSLNRNSPLHF.

The rearrangement links TRBV2 to TRBJ2-5; 8 bases are shared with TRBD2. The V and J ends lost 5 bases and 0 bases, in that order; junction bases with no gene match: 5. The CDR3 contains 15 residues. The germline V gene encodes CDR1 SNHLY and CDR2 FYNNEI. CDR3 nucleotides: TGTGCCAGCAGTAAGGAGCGGGGGTACCAAGAGACCCAGTACTTC. Protein: CASSKERGYQETQYF.

This clone was counted a single time. The chain recombines TRBV4-2 with TRBJ1-2; 7 nucleotides match TRBD1. The ends lost 1 base at V and 8 bases at J; junction bases unmatched: 13. From germline, CDR1 is LGHNA and CDR2 YNFKEQ. CDR3 length: 16 amino acids. The CDR3 nucleotides are TGTGCCAGCAGCCAAGGGGTGGTTCAGGGGGTCGGAGGCTACACCTTC. As protein: CASSQGVVQGVGGYTF.

In this sample, this clone turned up once. This chain uses TRBV4-3 with TRBJ1-2, with 7 bases lining up with TRBD1. The CDR3 totals 16 residues. V gave up 0 bases and J gave up 1 base; unmatched junction bases: 5. CDR1 is LGHNA and CDR2 is YSLEER in the germline V gene. The CDR3 is CASSQEAGQYNYGYTF. CDR3 sequence (DNA): TGCGCCAGCAGCCAAGAGGCGGGACAGTATAACTATGGCTACACCTTC.

The chain has TRBV7-8 and TRBJ2-7, with 10 bases identical to TRBD2. Unmatched junction bases numbered 5, after V lost 1 base and J lost 8 bases. The CDR3 extends over 14 amino acids. Germline lookup yields CDR1 SGHVS and CDR2 FQNEAQ. The CDR3 region has the DNA TGTGCCAGCAGCTTAGTGCGGACTAGCGGTCAGCAGTACTTC. As protein: CASSLVRTSGQQYF.

The V gene is TRBV14, the J gene TRBJ2-3, with 8 bases identical to TRBD2. With 0 bases clipped from V and 2 bases from J, the junction kept 7 bases outside the gene matches. The length of the CDR3 is 17 residues. Germline V gene lookup returns CDR1 SGHDN and CDR2 FVKESK. The CDR3: CASSQDLNSGITDTQYF. The CDR3 nucleotides are TGTGCCAGCAGCCAAGATCTAAATAGCGGGATCACAGATACGCAGTATTTT.

V gene TRBV28 combines with J gene TRBJ1-5; D is unclear. The V end lost 2 bases, the J end lost 7 bases, and 12 bases lay between the germline ends. Germline CDR1 and CDR2: MDHEN and SYDVKM. CDR3 size: 14 residues. The CDR3 DNA sequence: TGTGCCAGCAGTTTACATACGGGAAGCCAGCCCCAGCATTTT. Translation gives CASSLHTGSQPQHF. Supplemented by reference TRBV28 and TRBJ1-5, the full variable domain reads DVKVTQSSRYLVKRTGEKVFLECVQDMDHENMFWYRQDPGLGLRLIYFSYDVKMKEKGDIPEGYSVSREKKERFSLILESASTNQTSMYLCASSLHTGSQPQHFGDGTRLSIL.

The gene calls are TRBV5-1 and TRBJ1-6; the D gene is possibly TRBD1 (6 bases). The CDR3 runs to 16 residues. Trimming shortened V by 3 bases and J by 0 bases, and 10 bases separated the two germline ends. Germline-derived CDR1 and CDR2 are SGHRS and YFSETQ. The CDR3 nucleotides are TGCGCCAGCAGCTACCAGGGGAGCTCCTATAATTCACCCCTCCACTTT. Its protein is CASSYQGSSYNSPLHF. The full variable domain, completed using reference TRBV5-1 and TRBJ1-6, is KAGVTQTPRYLIKTRGQQVTLSCSPISGHRSVSWYQQTPGQGLQFLFEYFSETQRNKGNFPGRFSGRQFSNSRSEMNVSTLELGDSALYLCASSYQGSSYNSPLHFGNGTRLTVT.

The gene calls are TRBV7-8 and TRBJ2-5, with TRBD2 as a possible D gene (6 bases). CDR3 length: 13 residues. Trimming stripped 5 bases from V and 7 bases from J, with 14 bases between. Germline V CDR1 and CDR2: SGHVS, FQNEAQ. For the CDR3, the DNA is TGTGCCAGCAGCCCGTACAACGGGGGGACCCAGTACTTC. Translating gives CASSPYNGGTQYF.